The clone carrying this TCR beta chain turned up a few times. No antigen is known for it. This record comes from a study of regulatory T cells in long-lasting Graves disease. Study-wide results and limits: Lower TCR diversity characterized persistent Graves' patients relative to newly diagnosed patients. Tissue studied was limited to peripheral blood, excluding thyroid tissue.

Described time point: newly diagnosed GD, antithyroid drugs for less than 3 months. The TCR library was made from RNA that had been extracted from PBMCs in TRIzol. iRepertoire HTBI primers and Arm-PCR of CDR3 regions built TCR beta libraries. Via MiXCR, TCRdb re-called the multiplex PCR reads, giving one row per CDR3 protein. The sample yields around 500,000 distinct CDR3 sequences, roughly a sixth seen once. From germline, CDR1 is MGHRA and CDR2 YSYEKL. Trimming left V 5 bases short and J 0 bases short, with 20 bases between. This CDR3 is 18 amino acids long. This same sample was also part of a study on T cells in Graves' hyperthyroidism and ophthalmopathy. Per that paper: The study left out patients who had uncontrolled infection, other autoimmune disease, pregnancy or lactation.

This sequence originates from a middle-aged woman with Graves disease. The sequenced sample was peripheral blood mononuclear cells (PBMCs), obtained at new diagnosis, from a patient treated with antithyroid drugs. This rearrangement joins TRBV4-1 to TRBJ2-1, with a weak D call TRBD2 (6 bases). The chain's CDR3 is CASSLRTVGGYSYNEQFF. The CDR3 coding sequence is TGCGCCAGCAGCTTACGAACGGTCGGAGGGTACTCCTACAATGAGCAGTTCTTC.